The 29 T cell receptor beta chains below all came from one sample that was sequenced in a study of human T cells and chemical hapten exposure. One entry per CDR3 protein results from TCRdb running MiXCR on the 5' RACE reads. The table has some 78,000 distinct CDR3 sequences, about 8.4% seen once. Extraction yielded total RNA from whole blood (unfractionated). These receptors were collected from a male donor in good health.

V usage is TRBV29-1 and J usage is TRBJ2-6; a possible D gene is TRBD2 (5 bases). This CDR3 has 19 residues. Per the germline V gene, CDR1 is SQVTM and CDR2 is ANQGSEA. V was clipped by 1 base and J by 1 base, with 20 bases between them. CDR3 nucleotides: TGCAGCGTTGAAGCCGCCCACCAAGGACGGGGATCTGGGGCCAACGTCCTGACTTTC. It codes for CSVEAAHQGRGSGANVLTF.

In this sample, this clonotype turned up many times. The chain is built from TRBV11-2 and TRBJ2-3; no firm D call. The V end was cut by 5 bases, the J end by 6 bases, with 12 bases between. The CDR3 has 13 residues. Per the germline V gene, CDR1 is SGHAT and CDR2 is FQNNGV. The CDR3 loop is CASSQGPLDTQYF. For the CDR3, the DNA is TGTGCCAGCAGCCAAGGACCCCTCGATACGCAGTATTTT.

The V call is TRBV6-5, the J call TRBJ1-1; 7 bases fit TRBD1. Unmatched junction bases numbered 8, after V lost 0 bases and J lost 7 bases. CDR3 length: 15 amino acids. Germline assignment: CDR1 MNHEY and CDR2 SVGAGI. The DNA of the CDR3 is TGTGCCAGCAGTTACTCTCGGGACAGAGTATATGAAGCTTTCTTT. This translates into CASSYSRDRVYEAFF.

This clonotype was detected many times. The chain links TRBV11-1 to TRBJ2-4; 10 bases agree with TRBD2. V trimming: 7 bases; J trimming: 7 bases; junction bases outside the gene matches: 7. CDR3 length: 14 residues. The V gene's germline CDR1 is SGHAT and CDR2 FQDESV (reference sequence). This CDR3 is CASKASGSVNIQYF. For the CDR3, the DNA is TGTGCCAGCAAGGCTAGCGGGAGTGTCAACATTCAGTACTTC.

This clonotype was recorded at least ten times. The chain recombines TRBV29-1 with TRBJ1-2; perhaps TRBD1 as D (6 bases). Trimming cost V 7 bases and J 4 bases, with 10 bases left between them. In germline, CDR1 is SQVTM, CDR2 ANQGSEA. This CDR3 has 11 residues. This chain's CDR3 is CSAGGSYGYTF. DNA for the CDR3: TGCAGCGCCGGGGGCAGCTATGGCTACACCTTC. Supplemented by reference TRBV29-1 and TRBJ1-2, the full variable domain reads SAVISQKPSRDICQRGTSLTIQCQVDSQVTMMFWYRQQPGQSLTLIATANQGSEATYESGFVIDKFPISRPNLTFSTLTVSNMSPEDSSIYLCSAGGSYGYTFGSGTRLTVV.

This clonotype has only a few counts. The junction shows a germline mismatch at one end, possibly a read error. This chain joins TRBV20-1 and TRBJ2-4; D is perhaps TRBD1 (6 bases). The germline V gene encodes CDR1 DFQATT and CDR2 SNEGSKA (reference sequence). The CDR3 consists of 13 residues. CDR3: CSASSRGKNIQYF. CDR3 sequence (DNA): TGCAGCGCTAGCTCCAGGGGTAAAAACATTCAGTACTTC.

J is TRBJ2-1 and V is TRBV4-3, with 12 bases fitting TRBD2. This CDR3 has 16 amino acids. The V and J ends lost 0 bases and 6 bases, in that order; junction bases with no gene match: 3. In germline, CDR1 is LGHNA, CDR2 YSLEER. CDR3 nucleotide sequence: TGCGCCAGCAGCCAAGATGCTAGCGGGGGGGCCAATGAGCAGTTCTTC. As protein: CASSQDASGGANEQFF.

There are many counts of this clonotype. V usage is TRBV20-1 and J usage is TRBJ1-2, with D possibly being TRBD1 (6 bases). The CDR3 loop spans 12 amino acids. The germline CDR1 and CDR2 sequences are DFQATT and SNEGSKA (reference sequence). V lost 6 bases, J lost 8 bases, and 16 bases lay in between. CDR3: CSAHGTRQGYTF. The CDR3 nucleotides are TGCAGTGCCCATGGGACACGGCAAGGCTACACCTTC.

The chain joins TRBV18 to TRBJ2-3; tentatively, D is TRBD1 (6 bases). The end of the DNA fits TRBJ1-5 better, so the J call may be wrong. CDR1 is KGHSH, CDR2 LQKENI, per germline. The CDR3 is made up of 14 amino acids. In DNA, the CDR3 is TGTGCCAGCTCACCGTCTCGAGGGGGAGATACGCAGCATTTT. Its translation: CASSPSRGGDTQHF.

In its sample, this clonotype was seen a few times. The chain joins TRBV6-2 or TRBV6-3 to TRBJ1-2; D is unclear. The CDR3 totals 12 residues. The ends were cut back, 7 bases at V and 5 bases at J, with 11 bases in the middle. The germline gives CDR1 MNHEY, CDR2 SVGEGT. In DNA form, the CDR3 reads TGTGCCAGCACAGATGAGGGTTATGGCTACACCTTC. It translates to CASTDEGYGYTF.

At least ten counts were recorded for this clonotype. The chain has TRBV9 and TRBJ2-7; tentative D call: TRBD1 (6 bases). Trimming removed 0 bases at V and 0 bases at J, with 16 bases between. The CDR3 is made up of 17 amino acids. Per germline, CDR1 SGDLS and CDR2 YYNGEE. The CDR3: CASSVAGDRPYSYEQYF. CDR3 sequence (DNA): TGTGCCAGCAGCGTAGCAGGCGACAGGCCTTACTCCTACGAGCAGTACTTC.

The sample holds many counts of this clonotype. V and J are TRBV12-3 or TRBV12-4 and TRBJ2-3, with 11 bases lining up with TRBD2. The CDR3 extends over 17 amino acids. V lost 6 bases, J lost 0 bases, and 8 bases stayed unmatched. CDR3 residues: CASREAGTSGSTDTQYF. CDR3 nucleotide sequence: TGTGCCAGCAGGGAAGCCGGGACTAGCGGAAGCACAGATACGCAGTATTTT.

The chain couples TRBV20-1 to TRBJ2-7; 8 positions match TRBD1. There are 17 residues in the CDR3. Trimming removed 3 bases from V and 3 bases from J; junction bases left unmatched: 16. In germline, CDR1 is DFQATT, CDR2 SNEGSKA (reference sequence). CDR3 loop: CSASRLFGTGDVYEQYF. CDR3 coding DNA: TGCAGTGCTAGTCGGCTATTTGGGACAGGAGATGTCTACGAGCAGTACTTC.

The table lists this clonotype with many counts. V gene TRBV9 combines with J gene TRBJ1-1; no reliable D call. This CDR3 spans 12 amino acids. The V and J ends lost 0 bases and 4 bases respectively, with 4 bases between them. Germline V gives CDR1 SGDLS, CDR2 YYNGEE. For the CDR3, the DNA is TGTGCCAGCAGCGTAGATTCCACTGAAGCTTTCTTT. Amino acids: CASSVDSTEAFF. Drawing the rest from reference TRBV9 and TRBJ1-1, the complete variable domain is DSGVTQTPKHLITATGQRVTLRCSPRSGDLSVYWYQQSLDQGLQFLIQYYNGEERAKGNILERFSAQQFPDLHSELNLSSLELGDSALYFCASSVDSTEAFFGQGTRLTVV.

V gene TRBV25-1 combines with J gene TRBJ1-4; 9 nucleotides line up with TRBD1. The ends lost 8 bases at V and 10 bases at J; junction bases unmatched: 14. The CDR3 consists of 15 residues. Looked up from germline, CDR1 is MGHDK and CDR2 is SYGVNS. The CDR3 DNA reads TGTGCCAGCGCCGATTCGGGACAGGGCTTTGGAAAACTGTTTTTT. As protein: CASADSGQGFGKLFF.

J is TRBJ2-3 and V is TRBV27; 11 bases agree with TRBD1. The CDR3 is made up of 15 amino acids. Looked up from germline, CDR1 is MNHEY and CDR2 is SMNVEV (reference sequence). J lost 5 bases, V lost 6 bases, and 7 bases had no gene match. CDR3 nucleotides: TGTGCCAGCAGGGGAGGGACAGGGGGAATAGATACGCAGTATTTT. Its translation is CASRGGTGGIDTQYF.

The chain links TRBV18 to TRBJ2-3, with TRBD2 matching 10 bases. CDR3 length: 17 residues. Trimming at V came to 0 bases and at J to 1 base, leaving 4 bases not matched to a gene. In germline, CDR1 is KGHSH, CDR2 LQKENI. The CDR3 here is CASSPPSSGGRTDTQYF. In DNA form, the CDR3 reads TGTGCCAGCTCACCACCATCTAGCGGGGGACGCACAGATACGCAGTATTTT.

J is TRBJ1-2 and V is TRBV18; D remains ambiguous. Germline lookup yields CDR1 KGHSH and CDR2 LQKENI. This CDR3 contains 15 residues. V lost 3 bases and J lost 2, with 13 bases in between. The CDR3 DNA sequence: TGTGCCAGCTCACCGAATAGAGAAATAAACTATGGCTACACCTTC. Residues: CASSPNREINYGYTF.

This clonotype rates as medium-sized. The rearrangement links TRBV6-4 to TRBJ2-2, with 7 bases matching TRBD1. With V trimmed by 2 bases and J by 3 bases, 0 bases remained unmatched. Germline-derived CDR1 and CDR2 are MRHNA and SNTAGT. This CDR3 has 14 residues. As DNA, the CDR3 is TGTGCCAGCAGTGACGGACAGGACACCGGGGAGCTGTTTTTT. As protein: CASSDGQDTGELFF.

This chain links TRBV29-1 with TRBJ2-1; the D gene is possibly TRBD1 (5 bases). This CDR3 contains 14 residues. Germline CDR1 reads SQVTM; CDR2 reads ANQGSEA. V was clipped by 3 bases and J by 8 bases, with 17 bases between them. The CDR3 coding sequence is TGCAGCGTTGATACAGCCTCGAAAGGGGATGAGCAGTTCTTC. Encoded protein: CSVDTASKGDEQFF.

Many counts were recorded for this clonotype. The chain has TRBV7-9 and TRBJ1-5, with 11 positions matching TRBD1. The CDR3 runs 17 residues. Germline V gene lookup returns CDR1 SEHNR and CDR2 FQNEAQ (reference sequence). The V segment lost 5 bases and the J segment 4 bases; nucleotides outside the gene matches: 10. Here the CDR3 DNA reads TGTGCCAGCAGCCCAGGGACAGGGGGGCGCGGGAATCAGCCCCAGCATTTT. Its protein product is CASSPGTGGRGNQPQHF.

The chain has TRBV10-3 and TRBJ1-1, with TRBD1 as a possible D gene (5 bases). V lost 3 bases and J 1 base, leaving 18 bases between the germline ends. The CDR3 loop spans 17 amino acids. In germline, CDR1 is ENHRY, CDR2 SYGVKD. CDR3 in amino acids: CAISEGRERITNTEAFF. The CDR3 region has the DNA TGTGCCATCAGTGAAGGCAGGGAGAGAATTACGAACACTGAAGCTTTCTTT.

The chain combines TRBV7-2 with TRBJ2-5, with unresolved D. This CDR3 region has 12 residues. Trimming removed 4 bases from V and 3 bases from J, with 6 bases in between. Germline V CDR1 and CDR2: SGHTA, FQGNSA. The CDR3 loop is CASSYPKETQYF. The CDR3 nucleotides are TGTGCCAGCAGCTACCCGAAAGAGACCCAGTACTTC.

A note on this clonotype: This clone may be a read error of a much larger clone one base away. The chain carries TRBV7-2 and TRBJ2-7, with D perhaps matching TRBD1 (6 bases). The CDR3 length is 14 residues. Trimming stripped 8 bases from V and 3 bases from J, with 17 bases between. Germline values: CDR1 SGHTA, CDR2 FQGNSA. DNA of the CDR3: TGTGCCAGCGGCGCCGACAGGCTGCACTACGAGCAGTACTTC. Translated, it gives CASGADRLHYEQYF.

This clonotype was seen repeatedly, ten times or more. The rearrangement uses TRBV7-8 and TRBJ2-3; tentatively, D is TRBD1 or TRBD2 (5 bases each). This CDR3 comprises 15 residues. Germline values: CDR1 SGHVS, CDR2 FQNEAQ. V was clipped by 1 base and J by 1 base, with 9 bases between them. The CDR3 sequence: CASSLEQGGTDTQYF. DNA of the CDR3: TGTGCCAGCAGCTTAGAGCAGGGAGGCACAGATACGCAGTATTTT.

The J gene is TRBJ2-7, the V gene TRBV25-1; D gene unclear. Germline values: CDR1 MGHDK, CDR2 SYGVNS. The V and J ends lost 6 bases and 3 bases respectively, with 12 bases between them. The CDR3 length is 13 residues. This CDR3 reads CASSPPDHYEQYF. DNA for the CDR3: TGTGCCAGCAGCCCTCCGGACCACTACGAGCAGTACTTC.

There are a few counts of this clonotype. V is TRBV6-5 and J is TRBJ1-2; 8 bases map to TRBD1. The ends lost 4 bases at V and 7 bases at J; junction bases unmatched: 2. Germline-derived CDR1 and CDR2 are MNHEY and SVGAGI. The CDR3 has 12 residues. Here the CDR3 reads CASSSTGVGYTF. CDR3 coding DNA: TGTGCCAGCAGTTCGACAGGGGTTGGCTACACCTTC.

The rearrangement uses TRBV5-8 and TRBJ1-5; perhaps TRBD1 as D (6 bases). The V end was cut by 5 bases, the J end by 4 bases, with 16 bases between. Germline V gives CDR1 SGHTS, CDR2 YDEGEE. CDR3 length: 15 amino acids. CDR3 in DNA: TGTGCCAGCAGGCCGGCACAACAGGGTAATCAGCCCCAGCATTTT. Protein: CASRPAQQGNQPQHF.

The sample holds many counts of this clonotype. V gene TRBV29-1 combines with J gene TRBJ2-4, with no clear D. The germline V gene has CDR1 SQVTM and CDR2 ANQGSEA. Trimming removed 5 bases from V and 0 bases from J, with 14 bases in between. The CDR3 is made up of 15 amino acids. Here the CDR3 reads CSVSATFEAKNIQYF. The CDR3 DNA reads TGCAGCGTTTCGGCCACTTTTGAAGCCAAAAACATTCAGTACTTC. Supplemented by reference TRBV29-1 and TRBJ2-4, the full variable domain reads SAVISQKPSRDICQRGTSLTIQCQVDSQVTMMFWYRQQPGQSLTLIATANQGSEATYESGFVIDKFPISRPNLTFSTLTVSNMSPEDSSIYLCSVSATFEAKNIQYFGAGTRLSVL.